This entry lists 30 T cell receptor beta chains sequenced from one sample in a study of CD8 T cells in ankylosing spondylitis. These receptors' targets are unknown. Study results and limitations: A TCR beta motif made of about eight highly homologous variants seemed typical of ankylosing spondylitis blood.

TCRdb independently ran MiXCR on the 5' RACE reads; one entry per CDR3 protein. In the table there are 350,000 to 550,000 distinct CDR3 sequences, more than 25% of which are singletons. Source material: blood, either unsorted or a sorted T cell fraction (not recorded which). The receptors were gathered from a male donor with ankylosing spondylitis.

The CDR3 DNA sequence: TGTGCCAGTAGACCTCGGACTAGCGGGACAGATGAGCAGTTCTTC. Translation: CASRPRTSGTDEQFF. The chain couples TRBV19 to TRBJ2-1, with 12 bases matching TRBD2. V was pared by 6 bases and J by 8 bases, with 8 bases of the junction left unmatched. Germline V gene lookup returns CDR1 LNHDA and CDR2 SQIVND (reference sequence). The CDR3 is made up of 15 amino acids.

The chain links TRBV20-1 to TRBJ1-5; 8 nucleotides line up with TRBD1. After removal of 6 bases from V and 5 bases from J, the junction contained 9 bases not matched to a gene. CDR3 length equals 14 residues. CDR1 is DFQATT and CDR2 is SNEGSKA in the germline V gene (reference sequence). The CDR3 protein is CSASGAGGDQPQHF. Written as DNA, the CDR3 is TGCAGTGCAAGTGGTGCAGGGGGCGATCAGCCCCAGCATTTT.

The chain uses TRBV28 and TRBJ1-1, with no clear D. The germline CDR1 and CDR2 sequences are MDHEN and SYDVKM. The length of the CDR3 is 13 residues. Trimming pared 6 bases from V and 0 bases from J, leaving 8 bases between. The CDR3: CASRFLMNTEAFF. The CDR3 DNA sequence: TGTGCCAGCAGATTCCTAATGAACACTGAAGCTTTCTTT.

About this clonotype itself: An end of the junction does not agree with germline; a read error may underlie this. This chain joins TRBV11-2 and TRBJ2-7; no firm D call. The CDR3 is 15 amino acids. Germline CDR1 and CDR2: SGHAT and FQNNGV. The CDR3 loop reads CASIISVVSSYEQYF. The CDR3 DNA reads as TGTGCCAGCATCATCTCTGTCGTGAGCTCCTACGAGCAGTATTTC.

There are a few counts of this clonotype. The chain links TRBV7-2 to TRBJ1-5; D might be TRBD1 (6 bases). The V gene lost 0 bases and the J gene lost 6 bases, with 9 bases spanning the gap. CDR3 size: 14 residues. CDR1 and CDR2 (germline): SGHTA, FQGNSA. The CDR3 coding sequence is TGTGCCAGCAGCTTAGCACAGGGTAGTCAGCCCCAGCATTTT. Protein sequence: CASSLAQGSQPQHF.

The chain carries TRBV12-3 or TRBV12-4 and TRBJ2-2; TRBD1 is a possible D gene (6 bases). Trimming shortened V by 3 bases and J by 5 bases, and 10 bases separated the two germline ends. The CDR3 covers 14 residues. CDR3 nucleotides: TGTGCCAGCAGTTTCCAGGGGAGAACCGGGGAGCTGTTTTTT. Translation: CASSFQGRTGELFF.

The V gene is TRBV6-1, the J gene TRBJ2-5, with D unresolved. V was clipped by 3 bases and J by 5 bases, with 10 bases between them. This CDR3 has 13 residues. In germline, CDR1 is MNHNS, CDR2 SASEGT. The CDR3: CASSDKEWETQYF. The CDR3 bases are TGTGCCAGCAGTGACAAGGAGTGGGAGACCCAGTACTTC.

The chain uses TRBV29-1 and TRBJ2-3; D gene uncertain. The germline V gene encodes CDR1 SQVTM and CDR2 ANQGSEA. The CDR3 runs 11 residues. V was pared by 7 bases and J by 3 bases, with 8 bases between. CDR3 coding DNA: TGCAGCGCTAAAAGTACAGATACGCAGTATTTT. This encodes CSAKSTDTQYF.

The chain carries TRBV2 and TRBJ1-2; D remains ambiguous. Germline V lookup: CDR1 SNHLY, CDR2 FYNNEI. The CDR3 is 12 amino acids. V shed 5 bases and J shed 6 bases, with 10 bases lying between them. Here the CDR3 reads CASSLRKDGYTF. Here the CDR3 DNA reads TGTGCCAGCAGTCTAAGGAAGGATGGCTACACCTTC.

CDR3 sequence: CSATGAISYEQYF. Written as DNA, the CDR3 is TGCAGTGCTACAGGGGCGATCTCCTACGAGCAGTACTTC. The chain joins TRBV20-1 to TRBJ2-7; D may be TRBD1 (6 bases). CDR1 is DFQATT, CDR2 SNEGSKA, per germline (reference sequence). Trimming took off 4 bases at V and 0 bases at J, with 10 bases between the two ends. CDR3 size: 13 residues.

This clonotype was observed a few times. The gene calls are TRBV11-2 and TRBJ1-1; a possible D gene is TRBD1 (5 bases). V shed 5 bases and J shed 4 bases, with 14 bases lying between them. Germline-derived CDR1 and CDR2 are SGHAT and FQNNGV. The CDR3 runs to 14 residues. This CDR3 is CASSPTREVTEAFF. Here the CDR3 DNA reads TGTGCCAGCAGCCCTACCAGGGAGGTCACTGAAGCTTTCTTT.

This clonotype was seen more than once but under ten times. The V call is TRBV5-1, the J call TRBJ2-1; tentatively, D is TRBD1 (7 bases). Germline V gene lookup returns CDR1 SGHRS and CDR2 YFSETQ. There are 14 residues in the CDR3. V was pared by 4 bases and J by 4 bases, with 12 bases between. CDR3 in DNA: TGCGCCAGCAGCGCGGGACAGCTTTACAATGAGCAGTTCTTC. Translated, it gives CASSAGQLYNEQFF.

This chain links TRBV4-2 with TRBJ2-1, with TRBD2 as a possible D gene (6 bases). The CDR3 is 16 amino acids. The V gene's germline CDR1 is LGHNA and CDR2 YNFKEQ. V lost 1 base, J lost 3 bases, and 13 bases lay in between. CDR3 in DNA: TGTGCCAGCAGCCAAGTCCGGGACTCTGACTACAATGAGCAGTTCTTC. Amino acid sequence: CASSQVRDSDYNEQFF.

The chain employs TRBV30 and TRBJ1-3; D ambiguous. V was clipped by 0 bases and J by 2 bases, with 5 bases between them. Germline V gene sequence: CDR1 GTSNPN, CDR2 SVGIG (reference sequence). This CDR3 comprises 13 residues. The CDR3 protein is CAWSVGTGNTIYF. In DNA form, the CDR3 reads TGTGCCTGGAGTGTAGGGACTGGAAACACCATATATTTT.

The chain uses TRBV5-5 and TRBJ1-1; unclear D gene. Per germline, CDR1 SGHKS and CDR2 YYEKEE (reference sequence). The CDR3 is made up of 12 amino acids. Trimming cost V 4 bases and J 7 bases, with 11 bases left between them. The CDR3 protein is CASSHDRYEAFF. For the CDR3, the DNA is TGTGCCAGCAGCCATGATAGATATGAAGCTTTCTTT. Full variable domain (rest looked up from reference TRBV5-5 and TRBJ1-1): DAGVTQSPTHLIKTRGQQVTLRCSPISGHKSVSWYQQVLGQGPQFIFQYYEKEERGRGNFPDRFSARQFPNYSSELNVNALLLGDSALYLCASSHDRYEAFFGQGTRLTVV.

The chain carries TRBV29-1 and TRBJ1-1; 8 nucleotides agree with TRBD1. This CDR3 is built from 13 residues. Germline CDR1 is SQVTM and CDR2 is ANQGSEA. V lost 7 bases, J lost 8 bases, and 12 bases stayed unmatched. CDR3 nucleotide sequence: TGCAGCGCCCTAGGGGACAGGCCCAGCGAAGCTTTCTTT. It yields the protein CSALGDRPSEAFF.

This rearrangement joins TRBV5-1 to TRBJ2-7, with D possibly TRBD2 on 6 matching bases. Germline-derived CDR1 and CDR2 are SGHRS and YFSETQ. Trimming removed 5 bases from V and 2 bases from J, with 17 bases in between. The CDR3 is made up of 15 amino acids. CDR3 nucleotides: TGCGCCAGCAGTCCCCAAGCGGGCCCTACCTACGAGCAGTACTTC. This gives the protein CASSPQAGPTYEQYF.

This clonotype was seen a handful of times. This chain uses TRBV2 with TRBJ2-2, with D tentatively TRBD2 (5 bases). Germline V lookup: CDR1 SNHLY, CDR2 FYNNEI. CDR3 length: 16 residues. V shed 6 bases and J shed 0 bases, with 14 bases lying between them. This CDR3 reads CASRAPGNANTGELFF. The CDR3 nucleotides are TGTGCCAGCAGAGCGCCGGGAAACGCGAACACCGGGGAGCTGTTTTTT. Full variable domain (missing parts from reference TRBV2 and TRBJ2-2): EPEVTQTPSHQVTQMGQEVILRCVPISNHLYFYWYRQILGQKVEFLVSFYNNEISEKSEIFDDQFSVERPDGSNFTLKIRSTKLEDSAMYFCASRAPGNANTGELFFGEGSRLTVL.

The V and J genes are TRBV27 and TRBJ2-2; 8 bases map to TRBD2. Germline V gives CDR1 MNHEY, CDR2 SMNVEV (reference sequence). This CDR3 has 16 residues. The V and J ends lost 4 bases and 2 bases, in that order; junction bases with no gene match: 6. The CDR3 protein is CASSSRTSRNTGELFF. CDR3 coding DNA: TGTGCCAGCAGTTCTCGGACTAGCAGAAACACCGGGGAGCTGTTTTTT.

This clonotype has only one observation. V is TRBV6-1 and J is TRBJ2-5; TRBD2 agrees at 8 bases. After removal of 7 bases from V and 5 bases from J, the junction contained 6 bases not matched to a gene. Germline V gives CDR1 MNHNS, CDR2 SASEGT. The CDR3 extends over 13 amino acids. DNA of the CDR3: TGTGCCAGCATGGGCGGGAGGACCGAGACCCAGTACTTC. This sequence encodes CASMGGRTETQYF.

Notes on this clonotype: The junction departs from the called germline gene at one end, perhaps through a read error. CDR3 sequence: CAISPFVNEQFF. CDR3 sequence (DNA): TGTGCCATCAGCCCCTTCGTCAATGAGCAGTTCTTC. The genes are TRBV7-2 and TRBJ2-1, with D unclear. Germline values: CDR1 SGHTA, CDR2 FQGNSA. The CDR3 consists of 12 residues.

This sequence joins TRBV5-1 and TRBJ2-1; 8 positions match TRBD1. The CDR3 loop spans 15 amino acids. V lost 3 bases, J lost 9 bases, and 11 bases stayed unmatched. In germline, CDR1 is SGHRS, CDR2 YFSETQ. This CDR3 reads CASSSVTSGGREQFF. The CDR3 region has the DNA TGCGCCAGCAGCTCCGTGACGTCAGGGGGCCGTGAGCAGTTCTTC.

The chain has TRBV4-2 and TRBJ2-1; tentatively, D is TRBD2 (6 bases). The V end was cut by 0 bases, the J end by 9 bases, with 18 bases between. This CDR3 has 16 amino acids. CDR1 LGHNA and CDR2 YNFKEQ come from the germline V gene. The CDR3 DNA reads TGTGCCAGCAGCCAAGATACGACGGGAGCTAAAGGTGAGCAGTTCTTC. It translates to CASSQDTTGAKGEQFF.

The chain employs TRBV7-8 and TRBJ1-2; no reliable D call. The V gene lost 1 base and the J gene lost 4 bases, with 16 bases spanning the gap. Germline-derived CDR1 and CDR2 are SGHVS and FQNEAQ. CDR3 size: 16 residues. CDR3 coding DNA: TGTGCCAGCAGCTTAGGCTTTTCACGGAACCTCTATGGCTACACCTTC. This translates into CASSLGFSRNLYGYTF.

There are many counts of this clonotype. V usage is TRBV12-3 or TRBV12-4 and J usage is TRBJ1-1, with D perhaps TRBD1 (5 bases). The CDR3 is made up of 12 amino acids. V was shortened by 7 bases and J by 4 bases, with 10 bases between the two germline ends. In nucleotides, the CDR3 is TGTGCCAGCACCTTGGGGCCCACTGAAGCTTTCTTT. It codes for CASTLGPTEAFF.

This clonotype was seen a few times. The J gene is TRBJ1-4, the V gene TRBV7-9; weak D call: TRBD1 (5 bases). The germline V gene encodes CDR1 SEHNR and CDR2 FQNEAQ (reference sequence). V was cut by 4 bases and J by 8 bases, with 14 bases left in between. There are 14 residues in the CDR3. The CDR3 here is CASSSRGGREKLFF. The CDR3 coding sequence is TGTGCCAGCAGCTCTCGGGGGGGTCGGGAAAAACTGTTTTTT. Full variable domain (missing parts from reference TRBV7-9 and TRBJ1-4): DTGVSQNPRHKITKRGQNVTFRCDPISEHNRLYWYRQTLGQGPEFLTYFQNEAQLEKSRLLSDRFSAERPKGSFSTLEIQRTEQGDSAMYLCASSSRGGREKLFFGSGTQLSVL.

The chain recombines TRBV20-1 with TRBJ2-7; no definite D call. CDR3 length equals 13 residues. Germline CDR1 reads DFQATT; CDR2 reads SNEGSKA (reference sequence). V lost 4 bases and J 0 bases, leaving 10 bases between the germline ends. This chain's CDR3 is CSATDPTSYEQYF. The CDR3 bases are TGCAGTGCTACGGACCCTACCTCCTACGAGCAGTACTTC.

This clonotype was seen more than once but under ten times. This chain links TRBV2 with TRBJ1-2; TRBD1 aligns across 7 bases. Per germline, CDR1 SNHLY and CDR2 FYNNEI. V trimming: 5 bases; J trimming: 4 bases; junction bases outside the gene matches: 13. CDR3 size: 16 residues. The DNA of the CDR3 is TGTGCCAGCAGTATAGGACAGGCCGGAGTAGGCTATGGCTACACCTTC. It is translated as CASSIGQAGVGYGYTF.

The chain is built from TRBV20-1 and TRBJ2-6; possibly TRBD1 for D (5 bases). The CDR3 sequence is 17 residues long. Germline V CDR1 and CDR2: DFQATT, SNEGSKA (reference sequence). V lost 6 bases to trimming and J lost 0 bases, with 18 bases between them. The chain's CDR3 is CSATPPQGRSGANVLTF. CDR3 bases: TGCAGTGCCACCCCTCCCCAGGGTCGCTCTGGGGCCAACGTCCTGACTTTC.

Only a few counts were recorded for this clonotype. CDR3 in amino acids: CSARHRVSGADTQYF. The DNA for the CDR3 is TGCAGTGCCAGACACCGGGTCTCGGGCGCAGATACGCAGTATTTT. The rearrangement links TRBV20-1 to TRBJ2-3, with D uncertain. Trimming shortened V by 6 bases and J by 4 bases, and 20 bases separated the two germline ends. This CDR3 is built from 15 residues. Germline CDR1 is DFQATT and CDR2 is SNEGSKA (reference sequence).